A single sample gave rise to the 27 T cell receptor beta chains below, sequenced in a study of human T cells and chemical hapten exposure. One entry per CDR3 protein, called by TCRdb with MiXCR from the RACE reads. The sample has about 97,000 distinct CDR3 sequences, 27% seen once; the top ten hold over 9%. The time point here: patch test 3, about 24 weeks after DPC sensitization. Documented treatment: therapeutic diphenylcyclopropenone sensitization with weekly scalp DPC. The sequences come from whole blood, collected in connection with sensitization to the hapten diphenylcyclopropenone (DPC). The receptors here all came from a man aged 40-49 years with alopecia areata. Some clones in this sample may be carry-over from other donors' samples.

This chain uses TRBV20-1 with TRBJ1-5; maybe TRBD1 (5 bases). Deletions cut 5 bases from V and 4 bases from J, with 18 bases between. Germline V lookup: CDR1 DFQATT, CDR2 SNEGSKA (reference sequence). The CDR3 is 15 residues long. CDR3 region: CSALVPDRPNQPQHF. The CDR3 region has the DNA TGCAGTGCTCTCGTCCCTGACAGACCAAATCAGCCCCAGCATTTT.

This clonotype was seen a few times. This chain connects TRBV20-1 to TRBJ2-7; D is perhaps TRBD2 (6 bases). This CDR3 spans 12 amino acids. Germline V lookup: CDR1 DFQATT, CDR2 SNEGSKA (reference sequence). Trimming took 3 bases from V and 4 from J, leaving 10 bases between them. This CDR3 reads CSARGLGYEQYF. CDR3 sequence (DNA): TGCAGTGCTAGGGGACTGGGGTACGAGCAGTACTTC.

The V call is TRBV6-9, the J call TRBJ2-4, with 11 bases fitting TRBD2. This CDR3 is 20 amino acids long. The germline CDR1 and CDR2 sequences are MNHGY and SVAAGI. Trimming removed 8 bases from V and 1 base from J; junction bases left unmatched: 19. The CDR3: CASPQPSGRPPPLAKNIQYF. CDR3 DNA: TGTGCCAGCCCCCAACCTAGCGGGAGGCCCCCCCCTCTGGCCAAAAACATTCAGTACTTC.

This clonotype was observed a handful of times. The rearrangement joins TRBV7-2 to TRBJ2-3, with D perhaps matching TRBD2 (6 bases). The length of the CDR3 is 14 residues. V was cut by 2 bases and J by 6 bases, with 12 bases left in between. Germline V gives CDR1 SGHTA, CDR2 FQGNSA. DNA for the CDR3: TGTGCCAGCAGCTTAAGGGGCCGGGGGGATACGCAGTATTTT. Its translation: CASSLRGRGDTQYF.

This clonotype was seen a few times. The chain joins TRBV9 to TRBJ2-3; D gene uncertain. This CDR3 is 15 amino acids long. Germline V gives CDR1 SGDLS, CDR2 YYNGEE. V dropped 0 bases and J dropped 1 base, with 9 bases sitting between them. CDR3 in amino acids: CASSVAPSGTDTQYF. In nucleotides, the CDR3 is TGTGCCAGCAGCGTAGCCCCATCGGGCACAGATACGCAGTATTTT.

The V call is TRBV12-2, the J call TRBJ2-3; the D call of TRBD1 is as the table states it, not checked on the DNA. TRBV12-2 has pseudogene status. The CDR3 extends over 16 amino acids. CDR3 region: CASRFSLRDEADTQYF. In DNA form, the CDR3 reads TGTGCAAGTCGCTTTTCGCTCAGGGATGAGGCAGATACGCAGTATTTT.

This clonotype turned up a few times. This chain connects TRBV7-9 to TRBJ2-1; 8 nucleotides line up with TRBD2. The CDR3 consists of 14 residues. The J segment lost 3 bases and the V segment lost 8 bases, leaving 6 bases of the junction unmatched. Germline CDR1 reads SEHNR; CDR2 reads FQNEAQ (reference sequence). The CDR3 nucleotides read TGTGCCAGCGGCCTAGCGGGCGGCTACAATGAGCAGTTCTTC. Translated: CASGLAGGYNEQFF.

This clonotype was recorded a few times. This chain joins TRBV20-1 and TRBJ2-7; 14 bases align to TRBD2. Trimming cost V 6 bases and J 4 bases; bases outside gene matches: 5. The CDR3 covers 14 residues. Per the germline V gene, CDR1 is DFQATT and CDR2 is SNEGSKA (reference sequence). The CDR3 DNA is TGCAGTGCCCAACGGACTAGCGGGAGGTACGAGCAGTACTTC. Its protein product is CSAQRTSGRYEQYF.

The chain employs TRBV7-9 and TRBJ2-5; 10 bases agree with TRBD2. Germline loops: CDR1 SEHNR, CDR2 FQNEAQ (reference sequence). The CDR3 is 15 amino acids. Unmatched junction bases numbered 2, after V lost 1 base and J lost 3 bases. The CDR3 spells CASSLDGTSEETQYF. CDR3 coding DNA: TGTGCCAGCAGCTTAGACGGGACTAGCGAAGAGACCCAGTACTTC.

The CDR3 sequence: CASSRTTQGNEQYF. In nucleotides, the CDR3 is TGTGCCAGCAGCCGCACTACACAGGGGAACGAGCAGTACTTC. The V gene is TRBV6-2 or TRBV6-3, the J gene TRBJ2-7; 7 bases are a match to TRBD1. The junction had 10 bases not matched to a gene; V was cut back by 6 bases and J by 5 bases. This CDR3 region has 14 residues. The V gene's germline CDR1 is MNHEY and CDR2 SVGEGT.

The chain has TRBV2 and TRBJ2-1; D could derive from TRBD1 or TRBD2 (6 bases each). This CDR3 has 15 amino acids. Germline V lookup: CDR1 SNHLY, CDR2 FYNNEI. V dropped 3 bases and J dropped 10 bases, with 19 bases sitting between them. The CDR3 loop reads CASSEEGIYGGEQFF. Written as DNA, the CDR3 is TGTGCCAGCAGTGAGGAGGGCATTTATGGGGGCGAGCAGTTCTTC.

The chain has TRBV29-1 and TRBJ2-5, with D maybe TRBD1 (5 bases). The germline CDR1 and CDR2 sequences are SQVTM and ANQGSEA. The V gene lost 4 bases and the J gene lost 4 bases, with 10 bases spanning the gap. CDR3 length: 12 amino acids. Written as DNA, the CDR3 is TGCAGCGTTGTCATTACAGGAGAGACCCAGTACTTC. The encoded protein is CSVVITGETQYF. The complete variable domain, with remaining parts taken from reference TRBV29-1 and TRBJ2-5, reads SAVISQKPSRDICQRGTSLTIQCQVDSQVTMMFWYRQQPGQSLTLIATANQGSEATYESGFVIDKFPISRPNLTFSTLTVSNMSPEDSSIYLCSVVITGETQYFGPGTRLLVL.

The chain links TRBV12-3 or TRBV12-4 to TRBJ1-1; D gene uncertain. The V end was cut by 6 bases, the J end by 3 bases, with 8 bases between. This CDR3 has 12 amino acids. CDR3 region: CASSLYDTEAFF. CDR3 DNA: TGTGCCAGCAGCCTTTATGACACTGAAGCTTTCTTT.

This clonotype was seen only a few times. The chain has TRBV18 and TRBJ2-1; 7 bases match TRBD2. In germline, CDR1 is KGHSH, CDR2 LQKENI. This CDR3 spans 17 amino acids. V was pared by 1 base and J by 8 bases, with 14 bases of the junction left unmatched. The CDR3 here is CASSPLTAGMGLYEQFF. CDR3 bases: TGTGCCAGCTCACCACTTACAGCGGGGATGGGACTCTATGAGCAGTTCTTC.

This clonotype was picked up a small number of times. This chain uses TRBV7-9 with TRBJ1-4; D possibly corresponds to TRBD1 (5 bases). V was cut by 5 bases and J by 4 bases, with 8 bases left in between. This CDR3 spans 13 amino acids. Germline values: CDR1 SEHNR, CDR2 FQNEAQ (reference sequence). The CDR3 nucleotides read TGTGCCAGCAGCACGGGACTTAATGAAAAACTGTTTTTT. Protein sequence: CASSTGLNEKLFF. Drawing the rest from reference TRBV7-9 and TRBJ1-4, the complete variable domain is DTGVSQNPRHKITKRGQNVTFRCDPISEHNRLYWYRQTLGQGPEFLTYFQNEAQLEKSRLLSDRFSAERPKGSFSTLEIQRTEQGDSAMYLCASSTGLNEKLFFGSGTQLSVL.

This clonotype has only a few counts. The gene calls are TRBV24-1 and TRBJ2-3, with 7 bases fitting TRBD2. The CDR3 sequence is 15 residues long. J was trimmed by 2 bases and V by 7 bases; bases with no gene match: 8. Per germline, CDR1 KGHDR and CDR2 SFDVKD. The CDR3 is CATSEGGSFTDTQYF. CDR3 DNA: TGTGCCACCAGCGAGGGAGGGAGTTTCACAGATACGCAGTATTTT.

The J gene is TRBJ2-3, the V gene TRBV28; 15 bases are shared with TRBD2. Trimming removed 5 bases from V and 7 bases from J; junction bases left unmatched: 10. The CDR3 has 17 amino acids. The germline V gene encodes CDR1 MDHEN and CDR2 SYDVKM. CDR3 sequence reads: CASSPLLGTSGGNTQYF. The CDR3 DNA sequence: TGTGCCAGCAGTCCACTCCTCGGGACTAGCGGGGGGAATACGCAGTATTTT.

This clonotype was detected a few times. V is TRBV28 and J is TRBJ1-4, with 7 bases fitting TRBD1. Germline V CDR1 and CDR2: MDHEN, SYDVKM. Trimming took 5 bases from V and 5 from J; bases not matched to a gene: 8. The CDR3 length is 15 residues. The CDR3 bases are TGTGCCAGCAGTCCCTTCGGGACAGCCAATGAAAAACTGTTTTTT. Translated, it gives CASSPFGTANEKLFF. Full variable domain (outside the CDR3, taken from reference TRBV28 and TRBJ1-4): DVKVTQSSRYLVKRTGEKVFLECVQDMDHENMFWYRQDPGLGLRLIYFSYDVKMKEKGDIPEGYSVSREKKERFSLILESASTNQTSMYLCASSPFGTANEKLFFGSGTQLSVL.

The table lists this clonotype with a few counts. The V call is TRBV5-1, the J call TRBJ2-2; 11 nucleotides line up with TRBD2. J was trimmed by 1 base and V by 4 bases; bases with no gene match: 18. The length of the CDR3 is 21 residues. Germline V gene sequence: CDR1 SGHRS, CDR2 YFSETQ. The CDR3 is CASSPDRGPGLAALNTGELFF. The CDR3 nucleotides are TGCGCCAGCAGCCCTGATAGGGGCCCGGGACTAGCGGCATTGAACACCGGGGAGCTGTTTTTT.

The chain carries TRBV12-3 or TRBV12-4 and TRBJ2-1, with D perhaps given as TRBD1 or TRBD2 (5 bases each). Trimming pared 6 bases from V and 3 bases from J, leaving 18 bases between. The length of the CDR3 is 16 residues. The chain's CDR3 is CASRNPGPMGYNEQFF. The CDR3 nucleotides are TGTGCCAGCAGGAATCCGGGACCGATGGGCTACAATGAGCAGTTCTTC.

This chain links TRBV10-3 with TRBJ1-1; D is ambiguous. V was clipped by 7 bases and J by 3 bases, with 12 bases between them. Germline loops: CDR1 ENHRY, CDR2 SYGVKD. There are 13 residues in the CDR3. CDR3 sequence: CAINPGVDTEAFF. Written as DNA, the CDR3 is TGTGCCATCAACCCGGGCGTAGACACTGAAGCTTTCTTT.

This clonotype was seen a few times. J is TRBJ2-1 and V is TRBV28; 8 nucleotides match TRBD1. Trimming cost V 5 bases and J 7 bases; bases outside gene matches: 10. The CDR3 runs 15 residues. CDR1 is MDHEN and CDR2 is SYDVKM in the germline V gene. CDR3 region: CASSPSGTGGNEQFF. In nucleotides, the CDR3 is TGTGCCAGCAGTCCTTCTGGGACAGGCGGAAATGAGCAGTTCTTC.

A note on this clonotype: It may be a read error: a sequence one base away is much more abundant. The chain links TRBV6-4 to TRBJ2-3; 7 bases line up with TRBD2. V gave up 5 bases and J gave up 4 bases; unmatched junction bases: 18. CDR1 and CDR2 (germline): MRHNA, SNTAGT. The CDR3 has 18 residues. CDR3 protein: CASSPGLDRDYPPDTQYF. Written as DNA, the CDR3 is TGTGCCAGCAGTCCGGGACTTGACCGGGACTACCCCCCAGATACGCAGTATTTT.

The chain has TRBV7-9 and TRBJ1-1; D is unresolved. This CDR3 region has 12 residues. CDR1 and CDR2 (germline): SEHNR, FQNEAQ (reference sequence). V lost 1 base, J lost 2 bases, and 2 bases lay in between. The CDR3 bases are TGTGCCAGCAGCTTAGACAACACTGAAGCTTTCTTT. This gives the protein CASSLDNTEAFF.

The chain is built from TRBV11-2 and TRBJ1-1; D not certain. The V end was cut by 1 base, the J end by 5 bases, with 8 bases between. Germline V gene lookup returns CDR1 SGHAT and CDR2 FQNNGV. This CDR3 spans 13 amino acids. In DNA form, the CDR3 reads TGTGCCAGCAGCTTAGTACGAGGGACTGAAGCTTTCTTT. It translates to CASSLVRGTEAFF.

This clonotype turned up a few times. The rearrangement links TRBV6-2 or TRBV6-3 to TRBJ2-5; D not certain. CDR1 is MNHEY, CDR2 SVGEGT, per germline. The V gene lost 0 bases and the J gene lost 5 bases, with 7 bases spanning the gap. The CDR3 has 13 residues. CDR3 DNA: TGTGCCAGCAGTTACTCAAACCGGGAGACCCAGTACTTC. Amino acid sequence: CASSYSNRETQYF.

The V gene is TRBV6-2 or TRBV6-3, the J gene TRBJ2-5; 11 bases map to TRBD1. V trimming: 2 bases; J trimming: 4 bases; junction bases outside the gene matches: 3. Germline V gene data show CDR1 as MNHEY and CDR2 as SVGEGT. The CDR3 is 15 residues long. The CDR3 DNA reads TGTGCCAGCAGTTACGGACAGGGGGCAGGAGAGACCCAGTACTTC. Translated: CASSYGQGAGETQYF.